This is a list of T cell receptor beta chains from one sample in a study of T cell changes during pregnancy in multiple sclerosis. Generated by immunoSEQ multiplex PCR, the TCRdb table keeps only in-frame clones and is missing some. Of about 48,000 clones listed, about 88% were seen once; the top ten hold 0.95% to 1.5%. Sequences were derived from CD4+ T cells from peripheral blood mononuclear cells, sampled in the second trimester of pregnancy. These receptors came from a female donor with multiple sclerosis, enrolled in a pregnancy study. Both conserved end residues are part of each CDR3. The D gene is left open where the match is weak. Size is omitted from some rows. Given values are once, few, many or a class for expanded clones.

J gene,D gene,V gene,clone size,CDR3 protein,CDR3 DNA
TRBJ2-6,-,TRBV10-3,once,CAISERGISGANVLTF,TGTGCCATCAGTGAAAGGGGTATATCTGGGGCCAACGTCCTGACTTTC
TRBJ2-1,-,TRBV11-2,-,CASTSGGITSYNEQFF,TGTGCCAGCACCAGTGGGGGGATAACCTCCTACAATGAGCAGTTCTTC
TRBJ2-7,-,TRBV10-3,-,CAISESNSSGEQYF,TGTGCCATCAGTGAGTCCAACTCCTCCGGGGAGCAGTACTTC
TRBJ2-5,-,TRBV20-1,many,CSASIQETQYF,TGCAGTGCTAGTATCCAAGAGACCCAGTACTTC
TRBJ2-3,-,TRBV7-2,-,CASSPRRSTDTQYF,TGTGCCAGCAGCCCCCGGAGGAGCACAGATACGCAGTATTTT
TRBJ2-1,TRBD1,TRBV19,-,CASTKGKGTDQYEQFF,TGTGCCAGCACCAAAGGGAAGGGGACAGATCAGTATGAGCAGTTCTTC
TRBJ2-7,TRBD2,TRBV7-2,few,CASSRTSGRGKYEQYF,TGTGCCAGCAGCAGGACTAGCGGGAGGGGGAAGTACGAGCAGTACTTC
TRBJ2-5,-,TRBV2,-,CASREGVETQYF,TGTGCCTCCAGGGAGGGGGTAGAGACCCAGTACTTC
TRBJ1-4,TRBD1,TRBV4-1,-,CASSQDRQGAIGTNEKLFF,TGCGCCAGCAGCCAAGATCGACAGGGGGCAATTGGGACTAATGAAAAACTGTTTTTT
TRBJ2-5,-,TRBV11-2,-,CASSLRGQVAEETQYF,TGTGCCAGCAGCTTAAGGGGGCAGGTAGCGGAAGAGACCCAGTACTTC
TRBJ2-2,-,TRBV19,-,CASSPNTANTGELFF,TGTGCCAGTAGCCCCAACACAGCGAACACCGGGGAGCTGTTTTTT
TRBJ1-4,TRBD1,TRBV30,few,CAWSPGAGGNEKLFF,TGTGCCTGGAGTCCCGGGGCAGGGGGAAATGAAAAACTGTTTTTT
TRBJ2-5,-,TRBV5-4,-,CASSPDSQETQYF,TGTGCCAGCAGCCCGGACAGCCAAGAGACCCAGTACTTC
TRBJ2-1,TRBD2,TRBV6-5,-,CASMSSGRWYEQFF,TGTGCCAGCATGTCCAGCGGGAGGTGGTATGAGCAGTTCTTC
TRBJ2-7,TRBD2,TRBV11-2,once,CASSLDDLGLASYEQYF,TGTGCCAGCAGCTTAGACGACCTGGGACTAGCCTCCTACGAGCAGTACTTC
TRBJ2-5,-,TRBV28,-,CASSLRQGSLGTQYF,TGTGCCAGCAGTTTAAGGCAGGGAAGTTTAGGGACCCAGTACTTC
TRBJ1-1,TRBD1,TRBV28,-,CASSSGQGAMGTEAFF,TGTGCCAGCAGTTCGGGACAGGGGGCAATGGGTACTGAAGCTTTCTTT
TRBJ2-7,TRBD2,TRBV7-8,-,CASRLLAGEGEQYF,TGTGCCAGCAGACTCCTAGCGGGAGAGGGCGAGCAGTACTTC
TRBJ2-5,TRBD1,TRBV29-1,-,CSVKSGTGLGRYQETQYF,TGCAGCGTTAAATCCGGGACAGGGTTGGGGAGGTACCAAGAGACCCAGTACTTC
TRBJ1-1,TRBD1,TRBV7-2,-,CASSLATRQGAPREAFF,TGTGCCAGCAGCTTGGCGACCCGACAGGGGGCCCCACGTGAAGCTTTCTTT
TRBJ1-2,-,TRBV30,-,CAWTPGGGNGYTF,TGTGCCTGGACCCCGGGGGGGGGCAATGGCTACACCTTC
TRBJ1-2,TRBD1,TRBV28,once,CASSSGQEASGYGYTF,TGTGCCAGCAGCTCGGGACAGGAGGCTTCTGGCTATGGCTACACCTTC
TRBJ1-1,-,TRBV19,-,CASTPQVNTEAFF,TGTGCCAGTACCCCACAGGTAAACACTGAAGCTTTCTTT
TRBJ2-1,TRBD1,TRBV5-4,-,CASSFGTGDYNEQFF,TGTGCCAGCAGCTTTGGGACAGGAGACTACAATGAGCAGTTCTTC
TRBJ2-7,-,TRBV10-3,-,CAIGQSYEQYF,TGTGCCATCGGGCAGAGCTACGAGCAGTACTTC
TRBJ2-7,-,TRBV27,-,CASSSATYEQYF,TGTGCCAGCAGTTCCGCGACCTACGAGCAGTACTTC
TRBJ2-5,TRBD2,TRBV25-1,-,CASSDLAGVTETQYF,TGTGCCAGCAGTGACCTAGCGGGAGTTACGGAGACCCAGTACTTC
TRBJ2-7,-,TRBV7-9,few,CASSLGMEGGALRNYEQYF,TGTGCCAGCAGCTTAGGAATGGAGGGTGGGGCCCTCCGGAACTACGAGCAGTACTTC
TRBJ2-1,TRBD2,TRBV5-4,-,CASSARTSGVSSYNEQFF,TGTGCCAGCAGCGCCCGGACTAGCGGGGTGAGCTCCTACAATGAGCAGTTCTTC
TRBJ2-2,-,TRBV6-6,-,CASGDRNTGELFF,TGTGCCAGCGGTGACAGGAACACCGGGGAGCTGTTTTTT
TRBJ2-3,-,TRBV5-1,-,CASSLSLASDTQYF,TGCGCCAGCAGCTTGTCGTTAGCCTCAGATACGCAGTATTTT
TRBJ2-2,-,TRBV6-5,few,CASSPQGRTGELFF,TGTGCCAGCAGTCCCCAGGGGAGAACCGGGGAGCTGTTTTTT
TRBJ2-2,TRBD2,TRBV11-1,-,CASSSGLAGTGELFF,TGTGCCAGCAGCTCGGGACTAGCGGGAACCGGGGAGCTGTTTTTT
TRBJ2-3,TRBD2,TRBV5-1,-,CASSRQGLAGSTDTQYF,TGCGCCAGCAGCCGGCAAGGACTAGCGGGTAGCACAGATACGCAGTATTTT
TRBJ1-2,-,TRBV6-6,-,CASSYGLTVSYGYTF,TGTGCCAGCAGTTACGGTTTGACAGTTTCCTATGGCTACACCTTC
TRBJ2-7,-,TRBV6-5,-,CASSYPSDSYEQYF,TGTGCCAGCAGTTACCCGTCCGACAGCTACGAGCAGTACTTC
TRBJ2-1,-,TRBV6-4,-,CASSDGGSTYNEQFF,TGTGCCAGCAGTGACGGGGGGAGCACCTACAATGAGCAGTTCTTC
TRBJ2-7,-,TRBV7-2,-,CASSLGGSREYEQYF,TGTGCCAGCAGCTTAGGGGGTTCGAGGGAGTACGAGCAGTACTTC
TRBJ2-5,TRBD2,TRBV6-1,-,CASSVSRTSRLQETQYF,TGTGCCAGCAGTGTCTCAAGGACTAGTCGATTACAAGAGACCCAGTACTTC
TRBJ2-1,TRBD1,TRBV5-4,-,CASSRQGTVYNEQFF,TGTGCCAGCAGCCGACAGGGGACCGTATACAATGAGCAGTTCTTC